Below are 17 T cell receptor beta chains sequenced from a single sample in a study of T cell responses to AZD1222 COVID-19 vaccine (dated by TCRdb to 2020 to 2023). The protocol used for the library was the immunoSEQ multiplex PCR assay. Entries here come from immuneACCESS through TCRdb and include only in-frame sequences with V and J called. Some clones fail to appear in such tables; in the studies checked, an unresolved V gene covers under half of the shortfall, and the cause of the remainder is unknown. The sample table records about 120,000 clones; 75% to 90% of these occur just once. The ten largest make up roughly 9.1% of the sample. The time point label here, explained by the study, means: baseline before first vaccination. This specimen was peripheral blood, taken on day 0 of AZD1222 vaccination. These TCRs come from an adult in good health.

The gene calls are TRBV15 and TRBJ1-4, with a tentative D call TRBD1 (6 bases). This CDR3 contains 17 residues. Germline CDR1 and CDR2: LNHNV and YYDKDF (reference sequence). The germline V and J ends were trimmed by 1 base and 6 bases, with 18 bases remaining between them. CDR3 coding DNA: TGTGCCACCAGCAGAGGACTTGTTGGGGGGGCAGATGAAAAACTGTTTTTT. Its protein product is CATSRGLVGGADEKLFF. The full variable domain, its missing parts supplied by reference TRBV15 and TRBJ1-4, is DAMVIQNPRYQVTQFGKPVTLSCSQTLNHNVMYWYQQKSSQAPKLLFHYYDKDFNNEADTPDNFQSRRPNTSFCFLDIRSPGLGDTAMYLCATSRGLVGGADEKLFFGSGTQLSVL.

The gene calls are TRBV7-2 and TRBJ2-3; 11 bases fit TRBD2. CDR1 is SGHTA and CDR2 is FQGNSA in the germline V gene. V shed 1 base and J 7 bases; nucleotides not matched to a gene: 10. This CDR3 has 17 amino acids. The CDR3 here is CASSLGRLAGSLYTQYF. The CDR3 region has the DNA TGTGCCAGCAGCTTAGGGAGACTAGCGGGGAGCCTTTATACGCAGTATTTT.

This chain uses TRBV5-1 with TRBJ2-3; TRBD1 matches at 11 bases. With 3 bases clipped from V and 4 bases from J, the junction kept 10 bases outside the gene matches. CDR1 SGHRS and CDR2 YFSETQ come from the germline V gene. CDR3 size: 17 residues. The DNA of the CDR3 is TGCGCCAGCAGCTGGAGAACGGGACAGGGGGTTGCAGATACGCAGTATTTT. It translates to CASSWRTGQGVADTQYF. The entire variable domain, with the rest obtained from reference TRBV5-1 and TRBJ2-3, is as follows: KAGVTQTPRYLIKTRGQQVTLSCSPISGHRSVSWYQQTPGQGLQFLFEYFSETQRNKGNFPGRFSGRQFSNSRSEMNVSTLELGDSALYLCASSWRTGQGVADTQYFGPGTRLTVL.

The CDR3 region is CAWDMTSGSIETQYF. The DNA of the CDR3 is TGTGCCTGGGACATGACTAGCGGGAGTATTGAGACCCAGTACTTC. The chain recombines TRBV30 with TRBJ2-5, with 12 bases aligning to TRBD2. Trimming took 5 bases from V and 5 from J; bases not matched to a gene: 9. The CDR3 sequence is 15 residues long. Germline CDR1 reads GTSNPN; CDR2 reads SVGIG (reference sequence).

This chain links TRBV7-2 with TRBJ2-7, with D hard to call. Germline V lookup: CDR1 SGHTA, CDR2 FQGNSA. The CDR3 spans 14 residues. The ends were cut back, 4 bases at V and 7 bases at J, with 17 bases in the middle. CDR3 protein: CASSSLGYGQEQYF. In DNA form, the CDR3 reads TGTGCCAGCAGCTCTTTGGGATACGGGCAAGAGCAGTACTTC.

The J gene is TRBJ2-1, the V gene TRBV6-2 or TRBV6-3; the match to TRBD2 covers 9 bases. The CDR3 is 18 amino acids. CDR1 is MNHEY, CDR2 SVGEGT, per germline. V trimming: 0 bases; J trimming: 2 bases; junction bases outside the gene matches: 8. The DNA for the CDR3 is TGTGCCAGCAGTTACTCGATCTTAGCGGGGGCAACCTACAATGAGCAGTTCTTC. This translates into CASSYSILAGATYNEQFF.

V usage is TRBV6-2 or TRBV6-3 and J usage is TRBJ2-3; 9 nucleotides align to TRBD2. The V gene's germline CDR1 is MNHEY and CDR2 SVGEGT. J was trimmed by 4 bases and V by 6 bases; bases with no gene match: 8. The CDR3 is 15 residues long. CDR3 coding DNA: TGTGCCAGCAGCCCACGGGTAGCGGGGGCAGATACGCAGTATTTT. It encodes CASSPRVAGADTQYF.

The genes are TRBV29-1 and TRBJ2-7; 8 bases line up with TRBD2. The CDR3 loop spans 15 amino acids. From germline, CDR1 is SQVTM and CDR2 ANQGSEA. V lost 4 bases and J lost 0; bases outside the gene matches: 8. In DNA form, the CDR3 reads TGCAGCGTTGCCGGGGTAGCGGGGTCCTCCTACGAGCAGTACTTC. Amino acids: CSVAGVAGSSYEQYF.

This clone was detected only a few times. The J gene is TRBJ2-7, the V gene TRBV7-2, with TRBD2 identical over 10 bases. CDR3 length: 17 residues. V lost 0 bases, J lost 1 base, and 6 bases stayed unmatched. The germline CDR1 and CDR2 sequences are SGHTA and FQGNSA. The DNA for the CDR3 is TGTGCCAGCAGCTTAGCATCAGCGGGGGGGCAATCCTACGAGCAGTACTTC. Its protein product is CASSLASAGGQSYEQYF.

This clone was observed a single time. The chain uses TRBV29-1 and TRBJ2-3, with D perhaps matching TRBD1 or TRBD2 (6 bases each). In germline, CDR1 is SQVTM, CDR2 ANQGSEA. This CDR3 region has 16 residues. Trimming cost V 0 bases and J 4 bases, with 17 bases left between them. The CDR3 nucleotides are TGCAGCGTTGAAGATCGTGGGGGGCGCGGGGCAGATACGCAGTATTTT. It translates to CSVEDRGGRGADTQYF.

V is TRBV19 and J is TRBJ2-1, with 9 bases lining up with TRBD2. From germline, CDR1 is LNHDA and CDR2 SQIVND (reference sequence). After removal of 5 bases from V and 4 bases from J, the junction contained 3 bases not matched to a gene. The CDR3 has 14 residues. The CDR3 DNA is TGTGCCAGTAGTCCCCTAGCGGGATACAATGAGCAGTTCTTC. Protein: CASSPLAGYNEQFF. Combining the CDR3 with reference TRBV19 and TRBJ2-1 gives the whole variable domain DGGITQSPKYLFRKEGQNVTLSCEQNLNHDAMYWYRQDPGQGLRLIYYSQIVNDFQKGDIAEGYSVSREKKESFPLTVTSAQKNPTAFYLCASSPLAGYNEQFFGPGTRLTVL.

The chain employs TRBV9 and TRBJ2-1; a weak D match, TRBD1 (6 bases). The CDR3 contains 13 residues. Trimming took 3 bases from V and 7 from J, leaving 11 bases between them. Germline assignment: CDR1 SGDLS and CDR2 YYNGEE. The DNA for the CDR3 is TGTGCCAGCAGCGGGCGACAGGAGAATGAGCAGTTCTTC. Its translation: CASSGRQENEQFF.

CDR3 in amino acids: CASSLGFARAGTRKNEQFF. Here the CDR3 DNA reads TGTGCCAGCAGCTTGGGTTTTGCGAGGGCCGGGACTAGAAAAAATGAGCAGTTCTTC. The V gene is TRBV7-6, the J gene TRBJ2-1; TRBD2 aligns across 8 bases. The CDR3 consists of 19 residues. Germline CDR1 reads SGHVS; CDR2 reads FNYEAQ. V trimming: 3 bases; J trimming: 7 bases; junction bases outside the gene matches: 20.

This rearrangement joins TRBV5-6 to TRBJ1-1, with 8 bases that match TRBD1. The CDR3 runs to 16 residues. Germline V gene data show CDR1 as SGHDT and CDR2 as YYEEEE. The J segment lost 1 base and the V segment lost 0 bases, leaving 5 bases of the junction unmatched. The chain's CDR3 is CASSLASGTGNTEAFF. As DNA, the CDR3 is TGTGCCAGCAGCTTGGCCTCCGGGACAGGGAACACTGAAGCTTTCTTT. Full variable domain (rest looked up from reference TRBV5-6 and TRBJ1-1): DAGVTQSPTHLIKTRGQQVTLRCSPKSGHDTVSWYQQALGQGPQFIFQYYEEEERQRGNFPDRFSGHQFPNYSSELNVNALLLGDSALYLCASSLASGTGNTEAFFGQGTRLTVV.

The chain combines TRBV19 with TRBJ2-5; D possibly corresponds to TRBD2 (5 bases). Germline CDR1 reads LNHDA; CDR2 reads SQIVND (reference sequence). Trimming cost V 3 bases and J 3 bases, with 8 bases left between them. The CDR3 contains 13 residues. The CDR3 here is CASSIGLEETQYF. For the CDR3, the DNA is TGTGCCAGTAGTATCGGACTGGAAGAGACCCAGTACTTC.

The chain carries TRBV10-3 and TRBJ2-3, with 11 bases identical to TRBD2. Germline V CDR1 and CDR2: ENHRY, SYGVKD. Trimming removed 3 bases from V and 2 bases from J; junction bases left unmatched: 13. The CDR3 consists of 19 residues. DNA for the CDR3: TGTGCCATCAGTGAACCCGACTCAACTAGCGGGGGCCTCACAGATACGCAGTATTTT. It translates to CAISEPDSTSGGLTDTQYF.

The chain joins TRBV12-3 or TRBV12-4 to TRBJ1-4; no firm D call. CDR3 size: 13 residues. The ends were cut back, 5 bases at V and 6 bases at J, with 10 bases in the middle. The CDR3 DNA sequence: TGTGCCAGCAGTGGGGATATATATGAAAAACTGTTTTTT. Residues: CASSGDIYEKLFF.